Listed below are T cell receptor beta chains from one sample, sequenced in a study of blood T cell repertoires in COVID-19. The protocol was immunoSEQ multiplex PCR, while the TCRdb copy is restricted to in-frame clones and leaves out a portion. The sample has approximately 100,000 clones; 82% are singletons. Sequencing was performed on peripheral blood. Receptor source: an older man with active or convalescent COVID-19. Each CDR3 is given with its conserved first and last residue. The order of the fields is V gene, J gene, clone size, D gene, CDR3 protein, CDR3 DNA. D genes are given only for firm matches. Clone size is stated in some rows and not others, as once, few, many or a class when expanded.

TRBV10-3	TRBJ1-1	.	.	CAISVQGQNTEAFF	TGTGCCATCAGTGTGCAGGGGCAGAACACTGAAGCTTTCTTT
TRBV6-5	TRBJ2-7	.	TRBD1	CASAGQGNHEQYF	TGTGCCAGCGCGGGACAGGGTAACCACGAGCAGTACTTC
TRBV11-3	TRBJ2-7	once	.	CASSPRATQGEQYF	TGTGCCAGCAGCCCCCGGGCTACTCAGGGCGAGCAGTACTTC
TRBV6-6	TRBJ1-6	.	.	CASIGSENYNSPLHF	TGTGCCAGCATTGGCAGTGAAAACTATAATTCACCCCTCCACTTT
TRBV30	TRBJ2-7	once	.	CAWSEGGTITYEQYF	TGTGCCTGGAGTGAGGGGGGGACCATCACCTACGAGCAGTACTTC
TRBV11-3	TRBJ1-5	.	.	CASSLGGDQPQHF	TGTGCCAGCAGCCTTGGGGGGGATCAGCCCCAGCATTTT
TRBV11-3	TRBJ2-3	.	TRBD2	CASRRTRNTDTQYF	TGTGCCAGCAGAAGGACTAGAAACACAGATACGCAGTATTTT
TRBV6-2/TRBV6-3	TRBJ2-5	.	TRBD2	CASSQLNPGLAETQYF	TGTGCCAGCAGTCAACTTAACCCGGGACTAGCAGAGACCCAGTACTTC
TRBV18	TRBJ2-5	.	.	CASSPATTETQYF	TGTGCCAGCTCCCCAGCGACTACGGAGACCCAGTACTTC
TRBV18	TRBJ2-7	few	.	CASSPLGASSYEQYF	TGTGCCAGCTCACCACTTGGGGCCAGCTCCTACGAGCAGTACTTC
TRBV19	TRBJ2-3	few	.	CASSIGTASTDTQYF	TGTGCCAGTAGTATAGGAACAGCTAGCACAGATACGCAGTATTTT
TRBV13	TRBJ1-1	.	TRBD1	CASSRRDRGTEAFF	TGTGCCAGCAGCCGCCGGGACAGGGGAACTGAAGCTTTCTTT
TRBV6-5	TRBJ1-6	.	.	CASSFRLSSYNSPLHF	TGTGCCAGCAGTTTCCGACTAAGCTCCTATAATTCACCCCTCCACTTT
TRBV28	TRBJ1-5	.	TRBD1	CASSPQGGGYSNQPQHF	TGTGCCAGCAGTCCACAGGGGGGGGGTTATAGCAATCAGCCCCAGCATTTT
TRBV5-1	TRBJ2-3	.	TRBD2	CACSGGAYTDTQYF	TGCGCCTGCAGCGGGGGGGCCTACACAGATACGCAGTATTTT
TRBV11-2	TRBJ2-6	.	TRBD1	CASSSIRGSGANVLTF	TGTGCCAGCAGCTCAATCAGGGGGTCTGGGGCCAACGTCCTGACTTTC
TRBV5-5	TRBJ1-1	.	TRBD1	CASSLVTGGNTEAFF	TGTGCCAGCAGCTTAGTTACAGGGGGTAACACTGAAGCTTTCTTT
TRBV19	TRBJ2-3	.	TRBD2	CASSIFGRGGTDTQYF	TGTGCCAGTAGTATTTTTGGGCGGGGGGGCACAGATACGCAGTATTTT
TRBV6-4	TRBJ1-5	.	.	CARIPFQGKFSQPQHF	TGTGCCAGAATACCTTTTCAGGGGAAGTTTAGTCAGCCCCAGCATTTT
TRBV7-8	TRBJ2-1	few	.	CASSLDWGSDEQFF	TGTGCCAGCAGCCTAGATTGGGGTAGCGATGAGCAGTTCTTC
TRBV19	TRBJ1-2	few	TRBD1	CASSQTGEYGSYGYTF	TGTGCCAGTAGCCAGACAGGGGAGTATGGGTCCTATGGCTACACCTTC
TRBV10-2	TRBJ2-3	.	TRBD2	CASSEASGGVDTQYF	TGCGCCAGCAGTGAGGCTAGCGGGGGAGTAGATACGCAGTATTTT
TRBV11-3	TRBJ2-3	.	TRBD1	CASSLWPGQGPDTQYF	TGTGCCAGCAGCTTATGGCCGGGACAGGGTCCAGATACGCAGTATTTT
TRBV5-1	TRBJ1-4	.	.	CASSLGQGREKLFF	TGCGCCAGCAGCTTGGGGCAGGGGCGTGAAAAACTGTTTTTT
TRBV10-1	TRBJ2-6	.	.	CASSAGSGANVLTF	TGCGCCAGCAGTGCAGGGTCTGGGGCCAACGTCCTGACTTTC
TRBV9	TRBJ2-3	.	TRBD1	CASSDNTRGLTDTQYF	TGTGCCAGCAGCGACAATACCAGGGGGCTGACAGATACGCAGTATTTT
TRBV3-1/TRBV3-2	TRBJ1-2	.	.	CAGLPNRENYGYTF	TGTGCCGGACTTCCCAACAGGGAGAACTATGGCTACACCTTC
TRBV7-9	TRBJ1-1	.	.	CASSPRGASEAFF	TGTGCCAGCAGCCCCCGGGGGGCAAGTGAAGCTTTCTTT
TRBV9	TRBJ1-6	.	.	CASSVGRENSPLHF	TGTGCCAGCAGCGTAGGACGGGAAAATTCACCCCTCCACTTT
TRBV10-2	TRBJ2-5	once	TRBD2	CASSEPAGGATQYF	TGCGCCAGCAGTGAGCCAGCGGGGGGCGCAACCCAGTACTTC
TRBV2	TRBJ2-3	.	.	CAKTQTGMGTDTQYF	TGTGCCAAAACGCAAACAGGGATGGGGACAGATACGCAGTATTTT
TRBV4-2	TRBJ1-4	.	TRBD1	CASSQPGQGFEKLFF	TGTGCCAGCAGCCAACCGGGACAGGGTTTTGAAAAACTGTTTTTT
TRBV7-9	TRBJ1-5	.	TRBD1	CASSIGQGESQPQHF	TGTGCCAGCAGCATTGGACAGGGAGAGAGTCAGCCCCAGCATTTT
TRBV5-1	TRBJ1-6	.	TRBD1	CASSGQPNNSPLHF	TGCGCCAGTTCGGGACAGCCGAATAATTCACCCCTCCACTTT
TRBV2	TRBJ2-5	.	.	CASSGNREKTQYF	TGTGCCAGCAGTGGGAACAGGGAAAAGACCCAGTACTTC
TRBV2	TRBJ1-3	few	TRBD1	CASRDSLLDTIYF	TGTGCCAGCCGGGACAGCCTCCTGGACACCATATATTTT
TRBV5-4	TRBJ2-4	once	.	CASSLAGGLAKNIQYF	TGTGCCAGCAGCTTGGCCGGGGGTCTAGCCAAAAACATTCAGTACTTC
TRBV30	TRBJ1-5	.	.	CAWSVPGGHQPQHF	TGTGCCTGGAGTGTACCGGGGGGGCATCAGCCCCAGCATTTT
TRBV12-5	TRBJ2-7	once	.	CASGLSPRQGEQYF	TGTGCTAGTGGTTTGAGCCCCCGGCAGGGCGAGCAGTACTTC
TRBV29-1	TRBJ1-2	.	.	CSVEFNNYGYTF	TGCAGCGTTGAGTTCAATAACTATGGCTACACCTTC
TRBV27	TRBJ2-1	.	TRBD2	CASSLSSGGSYNEQFF	TGTGCCAGCAGTTTAAGTAGCGGGGGTTCTTACAATGAGCAGTTCTTC
TRBV3-1/TRBV3-2	TRBJ2-6	.	TRBD2	CASSQDQRGGRVSGANVLTF	TGTGCCAGCAGCCAAGATCAACGGGGAGGGAGGGTGTCTGGGGCCAACGTCCTGACTTTC
TRBV3-1/TRBV3-2	TRBJ1-4	.	TRBD1	CASSPLGTGGLSTNEKLFF	TGTGCCAGCAGCCCCCTAGGGACAGGGGGCTTATCAACTAATGAAAAACTGTTTTTT
TRBV30	TRBJ1-3	.	.	CAWSPSWQGGNTIYF	TGTGCCTGGAGTCCCAGTTGGCAGGGTGGAAACACCATATATTTT
TRBV2	TRBJ2-1	.	TRBD1	CASSAYRGNYNEQFF	TGTGCCAGCAGTGCCTACAGGGGGAACTACAATGAGCAGTTCTTC
TRBV27	TRBJ1-6	.	TRBD1	CASSLSDRVRSPLHF	TGTGCCAGCAGTTTATCGGACAGGGTACGATCACCCCTCCACTTT
TRBV6-1	TRBJ2-7	once	.	CASSEGGGQQYF	TGTGCCAGCAGTGAAGGGGGCGGCCAGCAGTACTTC
TRBV3-1/TRBV3-2	TRBJ2-5	few	TRBD2	CASSQPGLAGPRETQYF	TGTGCCAGCAGCCAACCGGGACTAGCGGGTCCAAGGGAGACCCAGTACTTC
TRBV11-1	TRBJ2-7	once	.	CASSRGDSYEQYF	TGTGCCAGCAGCCGCGGGGACTCCTACGAGCAGTACTTC
TRBV5-6	TRBJ1-1	.	.	CASSYGTFEAFF	TGTGCCAGCAGCTACGGGACATTTGAAGCTTTCTTT
TRBV15	TRBJ1-1	.	TRBD1	CATSRGTGRNTEAFF	TGTGCCACCAGCAGGGGGACAGGGAGGAACACTGAAGCTTTCTTT
TRBV7-7	TRBJ2-5	.	TRBD2	CASSGSLAGGETQYF	TGTGCTAGCAGCGGTAGTCTAGCGGGGGGAGAGACCCAGTACTTC
TRBV7-9	TRBJ2-2	few	TRBD2	CASSVAGANTGELFF	TGTGCCAGCAGCGTAGCGGGCGCGAACACCGGGGAGCTGTTTTTT
TRBV27	TRBJ2-1	.	TRBD2	CASSPGRGGYNEQFF	TGTGCCAGCAGTCCCGGGCGGGGGGGATACAATGAGCAGTTCTTC
TRBV7-9	TRBJ1-1	.	.	CAIQVGMNTEAFF	TGTGCCATACAGGTTGGGATGAACACTGAAGCTTTCTTT
TRBV5-6	TRBJ2-5	.	TRBD1	CASSLGTGKETQYF	TGTGCCAGCAGCCTAGGGACAGGGAAAGAGACCCAGTACTTC
TRBV7-9	TRBJ2-2	.	TRBD1	CASSLYFRTGVHGELFF	TGTGCCAGCAGCTTATACTTCCGGACAGGGGTTCACGGGGAGCTGTTTTTT